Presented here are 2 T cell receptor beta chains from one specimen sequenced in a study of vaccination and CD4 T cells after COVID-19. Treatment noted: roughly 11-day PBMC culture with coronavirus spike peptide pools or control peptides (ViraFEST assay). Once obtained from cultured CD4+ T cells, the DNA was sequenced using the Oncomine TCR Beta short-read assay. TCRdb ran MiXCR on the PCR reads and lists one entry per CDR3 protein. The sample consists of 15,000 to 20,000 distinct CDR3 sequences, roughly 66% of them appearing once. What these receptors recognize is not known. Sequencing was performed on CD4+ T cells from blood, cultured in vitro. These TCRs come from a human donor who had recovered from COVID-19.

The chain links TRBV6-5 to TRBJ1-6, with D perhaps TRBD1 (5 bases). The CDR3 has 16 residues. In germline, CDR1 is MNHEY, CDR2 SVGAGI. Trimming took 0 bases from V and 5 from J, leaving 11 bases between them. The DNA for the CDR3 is TGTGCCAGCAGTTACTCCTCGGGGCTCCATAATTCACCCCTCCACTTT. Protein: CASSYSSGLHNSPLHF.

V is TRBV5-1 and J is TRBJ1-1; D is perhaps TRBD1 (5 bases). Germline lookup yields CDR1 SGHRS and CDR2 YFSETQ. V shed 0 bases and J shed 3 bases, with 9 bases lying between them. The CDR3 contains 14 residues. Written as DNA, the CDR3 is TGCGCCAGCAGCTTGGGGGACGGGTACACTGAAGCTTTCTTT. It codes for CASSLGDGYTEAFF.